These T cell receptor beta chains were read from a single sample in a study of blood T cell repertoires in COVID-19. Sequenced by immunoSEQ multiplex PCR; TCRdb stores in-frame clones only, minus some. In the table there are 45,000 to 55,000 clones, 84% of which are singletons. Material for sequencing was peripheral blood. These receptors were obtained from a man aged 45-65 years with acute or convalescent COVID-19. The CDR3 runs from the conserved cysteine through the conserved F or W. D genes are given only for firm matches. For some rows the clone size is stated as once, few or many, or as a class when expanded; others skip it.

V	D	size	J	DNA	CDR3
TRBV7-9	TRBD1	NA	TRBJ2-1	TGTGCCAGCAGCCAGGAACCGGGACAGGGTAAGGATGAGCAGTTCTTC	CASSQEPGQGKDEQFF
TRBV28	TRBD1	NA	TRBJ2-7	TGTGCCAGCACTTCCGCCGGGACAGGGAACTACGAGCAGTACTTC	CASTSAGTGNYEQYF
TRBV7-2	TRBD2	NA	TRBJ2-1	TGTGCCAGCAGTCTAGGGACTAGCGGCCTCAACTCCTACAATGAGCAGTTCTTC	CASSLGTSGLNSYNEQFF
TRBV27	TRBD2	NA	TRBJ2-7	TGTGCCAGCAGTCCCCTCCCTAGCGGCATCTACGAGCAGTACTTC	CASSPLPSGIYEQYF
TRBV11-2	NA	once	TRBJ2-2	TGTGCCAGCAGCTTCGACAGGAACAGCGGGGAGCTGTTTTTT	CASSFDRNSGELFF
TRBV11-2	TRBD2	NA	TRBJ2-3	TGTGCCAGCAGCCCTCGGACTAGCGGGGGGGCCAGGGGCCCAGATACGCAGTATTTT	CASSPRTSGGARGPDTQYF
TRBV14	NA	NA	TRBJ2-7	TGTGCCAGCAGCCAAGTGAGGTCTCACTACGAGCAGTACTTC	CASSQVRSHYEQYF
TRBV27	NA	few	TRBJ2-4	TGTGCCAGCGGGGGGATGGCCAAAAACATTCAGTACTTC	CASGGMAKNIQYF
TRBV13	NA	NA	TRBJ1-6	TGTGCCAGCAGCTCCCCGACACCCTGGGAGAATTCACCCCTCCACTTT	CASSSPTPWENSPLHF
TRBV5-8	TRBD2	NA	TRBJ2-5	TGTGCCAGCAGCTTCCGAGGACTAGCGGGAGAGACCCAGTACTTC	CASSFRGLAGETQYF
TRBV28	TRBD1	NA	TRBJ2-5	TGTGCCAGCAGACTGGGACAGGGGGCATGGAAGACCCAGTACTTC	CASRLGQGAWKTQYF
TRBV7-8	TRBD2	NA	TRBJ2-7	TGTGCCAGCAGCCAGCGGACTAGCGGGAGCATTAACGAGCAGTACTTC	CASSQRTSGSINEQYF
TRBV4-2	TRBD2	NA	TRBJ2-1	TGTGCCAGCAGCCAAGATTGGCTAGCGGGAGGGAATGAGCAGTTCTTC	CASSQDWLAGGNEQFF
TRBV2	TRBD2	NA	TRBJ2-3	TGTGCCAGCACGTCCCTAGCGGGGACAGCAGATACGCAGTATTTT	CASTSLAGTADTQYF
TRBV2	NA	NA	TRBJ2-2	TGTGCCAGCAGTGTGTTACTCGGCGGGGAGCTGTTTTTT	CASSVLLGGELFF
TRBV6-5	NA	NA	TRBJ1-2	TGTGCCAGCAGTTACTGGCTGGGGGGAGATGGCTACACCTTC	CASSYWLGGDGYTF
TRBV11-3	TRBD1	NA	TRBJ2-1	TGTGCCAGCAGCTTAGATTTTGGGACAGGGGGTACTGAGCAGTTCTTC	CASSLDFGTGGTEQFF
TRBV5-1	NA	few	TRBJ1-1	TGCGCCAGCAGCGGAGGTATGAACACTGAAGCTTTCTTT	CASSGGMNTEAFF
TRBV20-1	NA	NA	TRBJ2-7	TGCAGTGCTAGAGGTACCTACGAGCAGTACTTC	CSARGTYEQYF
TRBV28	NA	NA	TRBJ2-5	TGTGCCAGCAGTTGGAGAGACGGGACCCAGTACTTC	CASSWRDGTQYF
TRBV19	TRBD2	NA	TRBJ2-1	TGTGCCAGTAGTGCGGGACTAGCGGCTTCCGATGAGCAGTTCTTC	CASSAGLAASDEQFF
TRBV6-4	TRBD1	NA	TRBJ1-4	TGTGCCAGTCCGGACAGGTCGCCCGGAAAACTGTTTTTT	CASPDRSPGKLFF
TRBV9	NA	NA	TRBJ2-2	TGTGCCAGCAGCGTAGCCTACGGGGAGCTGTTTTTT	CASSVAYGELFF
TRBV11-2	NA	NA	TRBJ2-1	TGTGCCAGCAGCTTAGATAGAAGCTCCTACAATGAGCAGTTCTTC	CASSLDRSSYNEQFF
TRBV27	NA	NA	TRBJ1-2	TGTGCCAGCAGTTTGTTAGGGGATAACTATGGCTACACCTTC	CASSLLGDNYGYTF
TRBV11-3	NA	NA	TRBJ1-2	TGTGCCAGCAGCTTAACGGGACATATCTATGGCTACACCTTC	CASSLTGHIYGYTF
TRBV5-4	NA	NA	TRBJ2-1	TGTGCCAGCAGCTCCCAGTTACGTACGTACAATGAGCAGTTCTTC	CASSSQLRTYNEQFF
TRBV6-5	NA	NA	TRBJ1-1	TGTGCCAGCACCGCACCAGGGGTCACTGAAGCTTTCTTT	CASTAPGVTEAFF
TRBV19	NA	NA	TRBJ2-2	TGTGCCAGTAGTATGCAGACGAACACCGGGGAGCTGTTTTTT	CASSMQTNTGELFF
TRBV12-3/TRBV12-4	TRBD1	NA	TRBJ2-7	TGTGCCAGCAGTTCAACAGGGGACGAGCAGTACTTC	CASSSTGDEQYF
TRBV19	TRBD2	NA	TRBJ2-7	TGTGCCAGTAGTATAGACGCTAGCGGGAGTGTCTACGAGCAGTACTTC	CASSIDASGSVYEQYF
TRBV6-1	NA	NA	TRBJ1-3	TGTGCCAGCAGTCGCACTAGATCTGAAAACACCATATATTTT	CASSRTRSENTIYF
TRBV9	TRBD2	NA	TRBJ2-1	TGTGCCAGCAGCGTCCTTAGCGGGGTAGACAATGAGCAGTTCTTC	CASSVLSGVDNEQFF
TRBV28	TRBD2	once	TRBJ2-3	TGTGCCAGCAGTCTAAACGGGGCGGGAGTGGGCACAGATACGCAGTATTTT	CASSLNGAGVGTDTQYF
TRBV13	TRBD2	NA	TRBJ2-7	TGTGCCAGCAGCAATAGCGGGGATTACTCCTACGAGCAGTACTTC	CASSNSGDYSYEQYF
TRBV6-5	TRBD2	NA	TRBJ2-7	TGTGCCACCGCTCGGACTAGCGGGAGTACCTACGAGCAGTACTTC	CATARTSGSTYEQYF
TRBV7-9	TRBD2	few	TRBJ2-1	TGTGCCAGCAGCCTTAGCGGGGGGACGTTCAATGAGCAGTTCTTC	CASSLSGGTFNEQFF
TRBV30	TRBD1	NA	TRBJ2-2	TGTGCCTGGACACAGGGGGCGCACACCGGGGAGCTGTTTTTT	CAWTQGAHTGELFF